These 28 T cell receptor beta chains were all obtained from the same sample, sequenced in a study of T cell responses to AZD1222 COVID-19 vaccine. Sequencing was performed with immunoSEQ multiplex PCR; in TCRdb, only in-frame clones are kept and a portion is missing. The table records roughly 120,000 clones, 88% of them present only once. The material sequenced was peripheral blood, taken on day 0 of AZD1222 vaccination. The origin of the receptors is an adult in good health.

This chain links TRBV4-2 with TRBJ1-4; maybe TRBD1 (6 bases). V lost 1 base and J lost 8, with 14 bases in between. Germline CDR1 is LGHNA and CDR2 is YNFKEQ. This CDR3 contains 15 residues. DNA of the CDR3: TGTGCCAGCAGCCAAGGAGGGGGTGAACTGGAAAAACTGTTTTTT. Residues: CASSQGGGELEKLFF.

The chain joins TRBV11-3 to TRBJ1-1; no definite D call. This CDR3 has 15 residues. Trimming pared 2 bases from V and 4 bases from J, leaving 14 bases between. The germline CDR1 and CDR2 sequences are SGHNT and YENEEA. The CDR3 nucleotides are TGTGCCAGCAGCTTACGGACCGGGGATGTCACTGAAGCTTTCTTT. It codes for CASSLRTGDVTEAFF. Drawing the rest from reference TRBV11-3 and TRBJ1-1, the complete variable domain is EAGVVQSPRYKIIEKKQPVAFWCNPISGHNTLYWYLQNLGQGPELLIRYENEEAVDDSQLPKDRFSAERLKGVDSTLKIQPAELGDSAVYLCASSLRTGDVTEAFFGQGTRLTVV.

The J gene is TRBJ1-5, the V gene TRBV5-6; D gene ambiguous. V lost 0 bases to trimming and J lost 5 bases, with 9 bases between them. Germline CDR1 is SGHDT and CDR2 is YYEEEE. The CDR3 has 14 amino acids. As DNA, the CDR3 is TGTGCCAGCAGCTTGGTGGGAGTCGATCAGCCCCAGCATTTT. This codes for CASSLVGVDQPQHF.

The rearrangement links TRBV7-2 to TRBJ2-1; 12 nucleotides align to TRBD2. Germline V lookup: CDR1 SGHTA, CDR2 FQGNSA. The ends lost 4 bases at V and 2 bases at J; junction bases unmatched: 12. CDR3 length equals 19 residues. CDR3 sequence reads: CASSSPRLAGGKTYNEQFF. In DNA, the CDR3 is TGTGCCAGCAGCTCCCCGCGCCTAGCGGGAGGGAAAACCTACAATGAGCAGTTCTTC.

The genes are TRBV19 and TRBJ1-2, with 7 positions matching TRBD1. The V gene end was trimmed by 10 bases and the J gene end by 7 bases; junction bases not matched to a gene: 12. The CDR3 contains 13 residues. Germline CDR1 reads LNHDA; CDR2 reads SQIVND (reference sequence). This CDR3 is CATLSTGVRGYTF. As DNA, the CDR3 is TGTGCCACCCTATCTACAGGGGTGCGTGGCTACACCTTC.

This clone was picked up one time. The chain employs TRBV27 and TRBJ1-1; a possible D gene is TRBD1 (5 bases). Trimming cost V 3 bases and J 6 bases, with 11 bases left between them. This CDR3 is built from 13 residues. From germline, CDR1 is MNHEY and CDR2 SMNVEV (reference sequence). The CDR3 sequence is CASSLVAGSEAFF. CDR3 nucleotides: TGTGCCAGCAGTTTGGTAGCAGGGTCTGAAGCTTTCTTT.

The rearrangement joins TRBV27 to TRBJ2-3; a weak D match, TRBD1 (7 bases). V gave up 11 bases and J gave up 2 bases, with 11 bases separating them. The length of the CDR3 is 12 residues. Germline V CDR1 and CDR2: MNHEY, SMNVEV (reference sequence). The CDR3 region has the DNA TGTGCCTCCAGGGGGGTCACAGATACGCAGTATTTT. As protein: CASRGVTDTQYF.

V and J are TRBV30 and TRBJ1-2; TRBD1 matches 12 bases. V lost 1 base to trimming and J lost 0 bases; unmatched junction nucleotides: 3. The CDR3 runs 16 residues. Germline V lookup: CDR1 GTSNPN, CDR2 SVGIG (reference sequence). The CDR3, as DNA: TGTGCCTGGAGTGGATGGGACAGGGGGCCTAACTATGGCTACACCTTC. Amino acids: CAWSGWDRGPNYGYTF.

This sequence joins TRBV11-2 and TRBJ2-5; D possibly uses TRBD1 or TRBD2 (5 bases each). Trimming cost V 1 base and J 5 bases, with 11 bases left between them. The germline gives CDR1 SGHAT, CDR2 FQNNGV. The CDR3 totals 14 residues. CDR3 protein: CASSLVRDPETQYF. CDR3 in DNA: TGTGCCAGCAGCTTAGTACGGGACCCGGAGACCCAGTACTTC.

This rearrangement joins TRBV3-1 (or the pseudogene TRBV3-2) to TRBJ1-4; unclear D gene. CDR1 is LGHDT, CDR2 YNNKEL, per germline (reference sequence). The length of the CDR3 is 15 residues. Trimming left V 0 bases short and J 2 bases short, with 7 bases between. The CDR3 is CASSQDGRTNEKLFF. Here the CDR3 DNA reads TGTGCCAGCAGCCAAGATGGGAGGACTAATGAAAAACTGTTTTTT.

The chain combines TRBV2 with TRBJ1-2; 12 bases line up with TRBD1. Germline values: CDR1 SNHLY, CDR2 FYNNEI. This CDR3 is 14 amino acids long. V dropped 6 bases and J dropped 7; count of bases not matched to a gene: 6. The CDR3 nucleotides are TGTGCCAGCAGCGGGGACAGGGGGCCGAGTGGCTACACCTTC. It translates to CASSGDRGPSGYTF. Full variable domain (remainder filled in from reference TRBV2 and TRBJ1-2): EPEVTQTPSHQVTQMGQEVILRCVPISNHLYFYWYRQILGQKVEFLVSFYNNEISEKSEIFDDQFSVERPDGSNFTLKIRSTKLEDSAMYFCASSGDRGPSGYTFGSGTRLTVV.

The rearrangement joins TRBV11-2 to TRBJ2-3; tentatively, D is TRBD1 or TRBD2 (5 bases each). The V end lost 5 bases, the J end lost 9 bases, and 18 bases lay between the germline ends. The germline V gene has CDR1 SGHAT and CDR2 FQNNGV. There are 14 residues in the CDR3. CDR3 protein: CASSQGAFGETQYF. CDR3 DNA: TGTGCCAGCAGCCAGGGTGCCTTCGGGGAGACGCAGTATTTT.

V is TRBV25-1 and J is TRBJ2-2; D remains ambiguous. The V end lost 5 bases, the J end lost 2 bases, and 3 bases lay between the germline ends. Germline V CDR1 and CDR2: MGHDK, SYGVNS. This CDR3 comprises 12 residues. The CDR3 protein is CASSYNTGELFF. The CDR3 DNA reads as TGTGCCAGCAGTTATAACACCGGGGAGCTGTTTTTT. Full variable domain (rest looked up from reference TRBV25-1 and TRBJ2-2): EADIYQTPRYLVIGTGKKITLECSQTMGHDKMYWYQQDPGMELHLIHYSYGVNSTEKGDLSSESTVSRIRTEHFPLTLESARPSHTSQYLCASSYNTGELFFGEGSRLTVL.

This chain links TRBV10-1 with TRBJ1-1; 9 bases align to TRBD1. CDR1 is WNHNN and CDR2 is SYGVQD in the germline V gene (reference sequence). The CDR3 has 13 residues. The J segment lost 4 bases and the V segment lost 6 bases, leaving 3 bases of the junction unmatched. CDR3 amino acids: CASSSTGGTEAFF. The CDR3 DNA reads TGCGCCAGCAGCTCGACAGGGGGCACTGAAGCTTTCTTT.

This sequence joins TRBV2 and TRBJ2-7; 7 positions agree with TRBD2. CDR3 length equals 14 residues. Per the germline V gene, CDR1 is SNHLY and CDR2 is FYNNEI. V dropped 3 bases and J dropped 4; count of bases not matched to a gene: 6. CDR3 bases: TGTGCCAGCAGTGACGGGCAGGGAGGGTACGAGCAGTACTTC. It is translated as CASSDGQGGYEQYF.

V usage is TRBV15 and J usage is TRBJ2-2; 8 bases align to TRBD2. Germline V gene sequence: CDR1 LNHNV, CDR2 YYDKDF (reference sequence). The CDR3 covers 17 residues. Germline trimming cut 1 base from V and 5 bases from J; bases unmatched to any gene: 9. CDR3 in DNA: TGTGCCACCAGCAGAGGCGCACGGGAGGGCCGAACCGGGGAGCTGTTTTTT. As protein: CATSRGAREGRTGELFF.

V and J are TRBV10-3 and TRBJ1-6; D is undetermined. This CDR3 comprises 12 residues. CDR1 is ENHRY, CDR2 SYGVKD, per germline. The V end was cut by 5 bases, the J end by 7 bases, with 6 bases between. The CDR3 nucleotides are TGTGCCATCAGTTTAGAGAATTCACCCCTCCACTTT. This codes for CAISLENSPLHF.

This rearrangement joins TRBV5-1 to TRBJ2-5, with unresolved D. CDR3 length: 12 residues. V was trimmed by 1 base and J by 4 bases, leaving 5 bases between them. CDR1 is SGHRS, CDR2 YFSETQ, per germline. Here the CDR3 reads CASSLPPETQYF. In nucleotides, the CDR3 is TGCGCCAGCAGCTTGCCCCCAGAGACCCAGTACTTC.

This clone appeared once. The chain combines TRBV24-1 with TRBJ2-7, with 7 positions matching TRBD1. The length of the CDR3 is 14 residues. V shed 6 bases and J 0 bases; nucleotides not matched to a gene: 4. Germline V gives CDR1 KGHDR, CDR2 SFDVKD. The CDR3, as DNA: TGTGCCACCAGTCAGACAGGGTCCTCCTACGAGCAGTACTTC. Translating it yields CATSQTGSSYEQYF.

This chain connects TRBV5-6 to TRBJ1-1; no reliable D call. Germline assignment: CDR1 SGHDT and CDR2 YYEEEE. The length of the CDR3 is 14 residues. V was clipped by 4 bases and J by 6 bases, with 16 bases between them. The CDR3 here is CASSRATLLSEAFF. The CDR3 DNA sequence: TGTGCCAGCAGCCGCGCAACGCTACTATCTGAAGCTTTCTTT.

This chain uses TRBV19 with TRBJ2-7, with 10 nucleotides matching TRBD1. The CDR3 length is 14 residues. Trimming removed 10 bases from V and 3 bases from J; junction bases left unmatched: 9. Germline assignment: CDR1 LNHDA and CDR2 SQIVND (reference sequence). The DNA of the CDR3 is TGTGCCACCGCCGACCGGGACAGGGGCTACGAGCAGTACTTC. Translation gives CATADRDRGYEQYF.

The chain joins TRBV5-5 to TRBJ1-6, with 7 positions matching TRBD1. The CDR3 totals 16 residues. The germline V gene has CDR1 SGHKS and CDR2 YYEKEE (reference sequence). J gave up 6 bases and V 3 bases, and 9 bases lay outside the gene matches. For the CDR3, the DNA is TGTGCCAGCAGCTCTATGGTAGGGGGCAGTAATTCACCCCTCCACTTT. It encodes CASSSMVGGSNSPLHF. The full variable domain, its missing parts supplied by reference TRBV5-5 and TRBJ1-6, is DAGVTQSPTHLIKTRGQQVTLRCSPISGHKSVSWYQQVLGQGPQFIFQYYEKEERGRGNFPDRFSARQFPNYSSELNVNALLLGDSALYLCASSSMVGGSNSPLHFGNGTRLTVT.

The rearrangement links TRBV18 to TRBJ1-6; D remains ambiguous. The CDR3 runs 12 residues. Germline loops: CDR1 KGHSH, CDR2 LQKENI. Trimming left V 5 bases short and J 8 bases short, with 7 bases between. The CDR3 loop reads CASSGWDSPLHF. The CDR3 DNA reads as TGTGCCAGCTCAGGCTGGGATTCACCCCTCCACTTT.

CDR3 sequence: CASKGSSYNSPLHF. The CDR3, as DNA: TGTGCCAGCAAGGGGAGCTCCTATAATTCACCCCTCCACTTT. The chain has TRBV27 and TRBJ1-6; maybe TRBD1 (5 bases). Germline V gives CDR1 MNHEY, CDR2 SMNVEV (reference sequence). V dropped 7 bases and J dropped 0 bases, with 7 bases sitting between them. This CDR3 spans 14 amino acids.

The gene calls are TRBV5-1 and TRBJ1-1; TRBD1 matches 7 bases. V lost 4 bases to trimming and J lost 0 bases; unmatched junction nucleotides: 12. Germline CDR1 is SGHRS and CDR2 is YFSETQ. This CDR3 spans 17 amino acids. The CDR3 DNA sequence: TGCGCCAGCAGCCTCTTTGGGACAGCGGTCGTGAACACTGAAGCTTTCTTT. Translating gives CASSLFGTAVVNTEAFF.

The chain is built from TRBV6-2 or TRBV6-3 and TRBJ1-1; D is possibly TRBD1 (6 bases). This CDR3 has 14 residues. Trimming took 5 bases from V and 8 from J, leaving 18 bases between them. CDR1 is MNHEY, CDR2 SVGEGT, per germline. The CDR3 spells CASSGGSTGWEAFF. CDR3 nucleotides: TGTGCCAGCAGTGGCGGTTCTACAGGGTGGGAAGCTTTCTTT.

This rearrangement joins TRBV5-1 to TRBJ2-7; TRBD1 is a possible D gene (5 bases). Germline V gene lookup returns CDR1 SGHRS and CDR2 YFSETQ. Trimming shortened V by 0 bases and J by 3 bases, and 10 bases separated the two germline ends. The CDR3 runs 14 residues. In DNA, the CDR3 is TGCGCCAGCAGCTTGGGGGGCTACAGCTACGAGCAGTACTTC. Protein: CASSLGGYSYEQYF.

The rearrangement links TRBV28 to TRBJ2-7, with 9 bases aligning to TRBD1. V shed 4 bases, J shed 5 bases, and the junction held 6 bases outside the gene matches. CDR3 length equals 14 residues. CDR1 is MDHEN and CDR2 is SYDVKM in the germline V gene. CDR3 DNA: TGTGCCAGCAGTTCGGGACAGGGCGGAGACGAGCAGTACTTC. Translating it yields CASSSGQGGDEQYF.